Sequencing of this TCR beta chain was carried out in a study of shared clonotypes between healthy human individuals. With V trimmed by 7 bases and J by 9 bases, 8 bases remained unmatched. This CDR3 is built from 14 residues. The germline V gene has CDR1 SGHAT and CDR2 FQNNGV. Regarding the study as a whole: Among the subsets, naive ones generally showed larger estimated richness than memory ones.

Regarding this clone: Its target is unknown.

Generated by immunoSEQ multiplex PCR, the TCRdb table keeps only in-frame clones and is missing some. Of around 2.1 million clones listed, approximately 96% are singletons. Sequences were obtained from naive CD4+ T cells sorted from blood. The subset: CD45RA+ positively selected. The J gene is TRBJ1-6, the V gene TRBV11-2, with 8 bases fitting TRBD1. The clonotype was recovered from a man in his late teens or twenties in good health. The CDR3 coding sequence is TGTGCCAGCACCCTGACAGGGGTTAGTTCACCCCTCCACTTT. Translation gives CASTLTGVSSPLHF.